Below are 21 T cell receptor beta chains sequenced from a single sample in a study of OX40 agonist ivuxolimab in advanced cancers. Sequencing was performed with immunoSEQ multiplex PCR; in TCRdb, only in-frame clones are kept and a portion is missing. In the table there are 45,000 or so clones, more than 70% of which are singletons. Source: CD4+ or CD8+ T cells sorted from blood, taken in a trial of the OX40 agonist ivuxolimab. All receptors come from an adult with an advanced solid tumor such as melanoma, head and neck, liver or kidney cancer.

The V call is TRBV5-8, the J call TRBJ2-7; possible D gene TRBD1, 6 bases. This CDR3 is 13 amino acids long. Per the germline V gene, CDR1 is SGHTS and CDR2 is YDEGEE. The V and J ends lost 6 bases and 4 bases respectively, with 14 bases between them. CDR3 region: CASTRTAIYEQYF. Written as DNA, the CDR3 is TGTGCCAGCACCCGGACAGCTATATACGAGCAGTACTTC.

This clone was recorded only once. The rearrangement links TRBV11-2 to TRBJ1-1, with D hard to call. V lost 3 bases, J lost 6 bases, and 11 bases lay in between. The germline CDR1 and CDR2 sequences are SGHAT and FQNNGV. This CDR3 region has 13 residues. CDR3 nucleotides: TGTGCCAGCAGCTTTTCCGAGGGAGCTGAAGCTTTCTTT. Amino acid sequence: CASSFSEGAEAFF.

Concerning this clone: Other nucleotide sequences in the sample specify the same CDR3. This sequence joins TRBV28 and TRBJ2-5; 7 bases align to TRBD1. V trimming: 3 bases; J trimming: 5 bases; junction bases outside the gene matches: 6. CDR3 length: 14 amino acids. Germline assignment: CDR1 MDHEN and CDR2 SYDVKM. This CDR3 is CASSFGQARETQYF. The CDR3 nucleotides are TGTGCCAGCAGTTTCGGACAGGCTAGGGAGACCCAGTACTTC. Full variable domain (outside the CDR3, taken from reference TRBV28 and TRBJ2-5): DVKVTQSSRYLVKRTGEKVFLECVQDMDHENMFWYRQDPGLGLRLIYFSYDVKMKEKGDIPEGYSVSREKKERFSLILESASTNQTSMYLCASSFGQARETQYFGPGTRLLVL.

Points on this clone: Relative to the germline gene, one junction end is altered; a read error may explain this. This chain joins TRBV7-7 and TRBJ2-1; 13 nucleotides line up with TRBD2. Germline V gives CDR1 SSHAT, CDR2 FNYEAQ (reference sequence). This CDR3 has 15 amino acids. CDR3 DNA: TGTGCTAGCAGTTCTGGACTAGCGGGAGTGGATGAGCAGTTCTTC. Translation: CASSSGLAGVDEQFF.

J is TRBJ1-1 and V is TRBV5-1; maybe TRBD1 (5 bases). This CDR3 spans 17 amino acids. Per the germline V gene, CDR1 is SGHRS and CDR2 is YFSETQ. V dropped 5 bases and J dropped 2 bases, with 22 bases sitting between them. CDR3 sequence reads: CASSSTGLGLSNTEAFF. CDR3 DNA sequence: TGCGCCAGCAGTTCTACAGGTTTGGGACTATCAAACACTGAAGCTTTCTTT.

V usage is TRBV5-5 and J usage is TRBJ2-5; TRBD2 agrees at 7 bases. CDR3 length: 14 amino acids. Germline V gene data show CDR1 as SGHKS and CDR2 as YYEKEE (reference sequence). V lost 3 bases, J lost 2 bases, and 4 bases stayed unmatched. The CDR3 region is CASSWAGGQETQYF. The CDR3 DNA sequence: TGTGCCAGCAGCTGGGCCGGGGGGCAAGAGACCCAGTACTTC. Full variable domain (missing parts from reference TRBV5-5 and TRBJ2-5): DAGVTQSPTHLIKTRGQQVTLRCSPISGHKSVSWYQQVLGQGPQFIFQYYEKEERGRGNFPDRFSARQFPNYSSELNVNALLLGDSALYLCASSWAGGQETQYFGPGTRLLVL.

The rearrangement links TRBV2 to TRBJ2-6; 8 bases map to TRBD1. CDR3 length: 18 residues. Germline lookup yields CDR1 SNHLY and CDR2 FYNNEI. Unmatched junction bases numbered 8, after V lost 3 bases and J lost 1 base. CDR3 in amino acids: CASSDLTGARSGANVLTF. As DNA, the CDR3 is TGTGCCAGCAGTGACTTGACAGGGGCTAGGTCTGGGGCCAACGTCCTGACTTTC.

The chain uses TRBV6-5 and TRBJ1-2; the match to TRBD1 covers 7 bases. This CDR3 region has 13 residues. Germline loops: CDR1 MNHEY, CDR2 SVGAGI. V was clipped by 4 bases and J by 7 bases; unmatched bases: 6. This chain's CDR3 is CASSFAGTAGYTF. Written as DNA, the CDR3 is TGTGCCAGCAGTTTTGCCGGGACAGCTGGCTACACCTTC.

V gene TRBV11-1 combines with J gene TRBJ2-1; the D gene could be TRBD1 or TRBD2 (5 bases each). This CDR3 has 15 amino acids. In germline, CDR1 is SGHAT, CDR2 FQDESV (reference sequence). V lost 2 bases and J lost 4, with 12 bases in between. The CDR3 bases are TGTGCCAGCAGCTTAAAGGGGACGGAATACAATGAGCAGTTCTTC. It specifies CASSLKGTEYNEQFF.

The rearrangement uses TRBV11-3 and TRBJ2-3; D is possibly TRBD1 (5 bases). The CDR3 length is 14 residues. Germline V gives CDR1 SGHNT, CDR2 YENEEA. Trimming shortened V by 9 bases and J by 0 bases, and 13 bases separated the two germline ends. CDR3: CARRPGYSTDTQYF. In DNA, the CDR3 is TGTGCCAGGAGACCAGGGTATAGCACAGATACGCAGTATTTT.

The chain carries TRBV20-1 and TRBJ2-1, with D perhaps matching TRBD2 (6 bases). CDR1 is DFQATT, CDR2 SNEGSKA, per germline (reference sequence). V lost 3 bases to trimming and J lost 14 bases, with 14 bases between them. The CDR3 length is 11 residues. CDR3 amino acids: CSASGTPGEFF. The CDR3 region has the DNA TGCAGTGCTAGCGGGACTCCGGGGGAGTTCTTC.

This clone has only one observation. J is TRBJ2-1 and V is TRBV4-1, with 9 bases aligning to TRBD2. This CDR3 comprises 17 residues. V dropped 1 base and J dropped 0; count of bases not matched to a gene: 4. Germline V gives CDR1 MGHRA, CDR2 YSYEKL. This CDR3 reads CASSQGLAGISYNEQFF. The CDR3 coding sequence is TGCGCCAGCAGCCAAGGCCTAGCGGGGATCTCCTACAATGAGCAGTTCTTC.

The chain has TRBV4-3 and TRBJ2-7; 9 bases fit TRBD2. CDR1 is LGHNA and CDR2 is YSLEER in the germline V gene. The CDR3 is 15 amino acids. Germline trimming cut 0 bases from V and 9 bases from J; bases unmatched to any gene: 9. The CDR3 DNA reads as TGCGCCAGCAGCCAAGATCAGAGCGGGAGGACCGTGCAGTACTTC. It codes for CASSQDQSGRTVQYF.

V usage is TRBV27 and J usage is TRBJ2-7, with 8 bases fitting TRBD2. Germline V lookup: CDR1 MNHEY, CDR2 SMNVEV (reference sequence). V lost 6 bases to trimming and J lost 4 bases; unmatched junction nucleotides: 14. The length of the CDR3 is 16 residues. CDR3 nucleotides: TGTGCCAGCAGCCTTGGGGCCGGGACTAGGCGTTACGAGCAGTACTTC. This sequence encodes CASSLGAGTRRYEQYF.

The V and J genes are TRBV30 and TRBJ1-2; 7 bases agree with TRBD1. V gave up 5 bases and J gave up 6 bases; unmatched junction bases: 9. From germline, CDR1 is GTSNPN and CDR2 SVGIG (reference sequence). CDR3 size: 13 residues. CDR3 sequence: CAWSGKGADGYTF. For the CDR3, the DNA is TGTGCCTGGTCCGGGAAGGGGGCGGATGGCTACACCTTC.

The V gene is TRBV21-1, the J gene TRBJ2-1. TRBV21-1 represents a pseudogene. CDR3 length: 16 residues. CDR3 DNA: TGTGCCAGCAGCAAAGTGCCGGATCGCTCCTACAATGAGCAGTTCTTC. It is translated as CASSKVPDRSYNEQFF.

J is TRBJ1-1 and V is TRBV28; D unresolved. This CDR3 has 12 amino acids. Germline CDR1 reads MDHEN; CDR2 reads SYDVKM. Trimming removed 5 bases from V and 3 bases from J, with 7 bases in between. This CDR3 is CASSGEDTEAFF. DNA for the CDR3: TGTGCCAGCAGTGGGGAGGACACTGAAGCTTTCTTT.

The chain employs TRBV12-5 and TRBJ1-2; D uncertain. V lost 5 bases and J lost 2, with 12 bases in between. CDR1 is LGHNT, CDR2 FRNRAP, per germline. There are 14 residues in the CDR3. This chain's CDR3 is CASGVWAANYGYTF. The CDR3 DNA reads as TGTGCTAGTGGTGTCTGGGCAGCCAACTATGGCTACACCTTC.

In this sample, this clone turned up a few times. The chain combines TRBV5-4 with TRBJ2-2; 8 bases match TRBD1. The V segment lost 4 bases and the J segment 4 bases; nucleotides outside the gene matches: 3. CDR3 length: 14 amino acids. Looked up from germline, CDR1 is SGHNT and CDR2 is YYREEE (reference sequence). The DNA of the CDR3 is TGTGCCAGCAGCGCCGGACAGGGCACCGGGGAGCTGTTTTTT. Translation gives CASSAGQGTGELFF.

The J gene is TRBJ2-6, the V gene TRBV5-1, with D perhaps matching TRBD1 (6 bases). The CDR3 contains 21 residues. The V gene lost 0 bases and the J gene lost 0 bases, with 22 bases spanning the gap. CDR1 and CDR2 from the germline V gene are SGHRS and YFSETQ. In DNA, the CDR3 is TGCGCCAGCAGCTTGGCCCCTGGCCTTTCGGACAGCCTCTCTGGGGCCAACGTCCTGACTTTC. Protein product: CASSLAPGLSDSLSGANVLTF.

The CDR3 region is CASSRPSGGTGNTIYF. The DNA of the CDR3 is TGTGCCAGCAGCCGTCCCTCCGGGGGGACTGGAAACACCATATATTTT. This chain joins TRBV7-2 and TRBJ1-3, with D perhaps TRBD1 (5 bases). From germline, CDR1 is SGHTA and CDR2 FQGNSA. Trimming left V 5 bases short and J 2 bases short, with 16 bases between. This CDR3 region has 16 residues.